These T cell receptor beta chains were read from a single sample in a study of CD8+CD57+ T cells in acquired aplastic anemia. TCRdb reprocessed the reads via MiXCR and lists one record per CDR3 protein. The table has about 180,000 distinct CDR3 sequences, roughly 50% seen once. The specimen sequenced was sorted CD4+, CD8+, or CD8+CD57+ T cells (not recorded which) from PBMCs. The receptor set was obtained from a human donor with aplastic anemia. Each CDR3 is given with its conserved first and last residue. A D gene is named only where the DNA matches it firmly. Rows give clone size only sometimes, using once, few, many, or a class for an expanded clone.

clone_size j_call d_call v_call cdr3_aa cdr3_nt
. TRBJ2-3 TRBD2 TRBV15 CATSSGLAGGDTQYF TGTGCCACCAGCTCCGGGCTAGCGGGGGGAGATACGCAGTATTTT
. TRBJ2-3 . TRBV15 CATSRRITDTQYF TGTGCCACCAGCAGACGAATCACAGATACGCAGTATTTT
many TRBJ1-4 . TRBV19 CASSYGASNEKLFF TGTGCCAGTAGTTATGGGGCCTCTAATGAAAAACTGTTTTTT
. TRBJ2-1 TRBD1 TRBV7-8 CASSPTGHEQFF TGTGCCAGCAGCCCGACAGGGCATGAGCAGTTCTTC
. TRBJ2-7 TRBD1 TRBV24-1 CATSGDRGHEQYF TGTGCCACCAGCGGGGACAGGGGCCACGAGCAGTACTTC
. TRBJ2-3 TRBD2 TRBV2 CASSGLAGSVTDTQYF TGTGCCAGCAGTGGACTAGCGGGGAGTGTTACAGATACGCAGTATTTT
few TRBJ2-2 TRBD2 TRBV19 CASSNSRAGGDTGELFF TGTGCCAGTAGTAACTCTCGGGCTGGGGGGGACACCGGGGAGCTGTTTTTT
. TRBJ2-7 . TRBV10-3 CASIRQASEQYF TGTGCCAGCATCAGACAGGCTTCCGAGCAGTACTTC
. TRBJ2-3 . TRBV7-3 CASSHGEVDTQYF TGTGCCAGCAGTCACGGCGAGGTGGATACGCAGTATTTT
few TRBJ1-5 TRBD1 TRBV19 CASSGQGIVQPQHF TGTGCCAGTAGTGGACAGGGGATCGTCCAGCCCCAGCATTTT
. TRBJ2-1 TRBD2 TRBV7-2 CASTLIAGNSYNEQFF TGTGCCAGCACCCTCATAGCGGGTAACTCCTACAATGAGCAGTTCTTC
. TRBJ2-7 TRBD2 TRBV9 CASSVGLAGGAEQYF TGTGCCAGCAGCGTAGGACTAGCGGGAGGGGCCGAGCAGTACTTC
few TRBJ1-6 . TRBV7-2 CASRSAQEGRSPLHF TGTGCCAGCAGGTCAGCCCAGGAGGGAAGATCACCCCTCCACTTT
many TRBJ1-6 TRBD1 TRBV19 CASSLDRGGSPLHF TGTGCCAGTAGTTTAGACAGGGGTGGATCACCCCTCCACTTT
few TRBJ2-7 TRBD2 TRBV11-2 CASSHGTSGVAPYEQYF TGTGCCAGCAGCCACGGGACTAGCGGGGTCGCGCCATACGAGCAGTACTTC
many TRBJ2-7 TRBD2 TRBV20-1 CSARDRRGGLYEQYF TGCAGTGCTAGAGATAGACGGGGGGGCCTATACGAGCAGTACTTC
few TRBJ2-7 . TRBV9 CASSVGGGAKYEQYF TGTGCCAGCAGCGTAGGAGGTGGGGCTAAGTACGAGCAGTACTTC
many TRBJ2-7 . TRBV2 CASMVRENEQYF TGTGCCAGCATGGTGCGTGAGAACGAGCAGTACTTC
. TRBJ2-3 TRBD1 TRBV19 CASSKDKGADDTQYF TGTGCCAGTAGTAAGGACAAGGGGGCAGATGATACGCAGTATTTT
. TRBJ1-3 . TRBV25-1 CASSANRASGNTIYF TGTGCCAGCAGTGCCAACAGGGCGTCGGGAAACACCATATATTTT
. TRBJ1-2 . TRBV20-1 CSAPQGQRAYYGYTF TGCAGTGCTCCCCAGGGGCAGAGGGCTTACTATGGCTACACCTTC
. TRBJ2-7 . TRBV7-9 CASSSDGLKQYF TGTGCCAGCAGCTCTGACGGTTTGAAGCAGTACTTC
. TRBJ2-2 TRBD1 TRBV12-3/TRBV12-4 CASTPGTVNTGELFF TGTGCCAGCACCCCCGGGACAGTGAACACCGGGGAGCTGTTTTTT
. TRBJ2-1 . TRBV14 CASSQKGNEQFF TGTGCCAGCAGCCAGAAGGGCAATGAGCAGTTCTTC
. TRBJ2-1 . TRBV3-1 CASSQDRGLTYNEQFF TGTGCCAGCAGCCAAGATCGTGGGCTAACCTACAATGAGCAGTTCTTC
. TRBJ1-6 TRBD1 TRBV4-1 CASSQAGQGPYSFSRSPLHF TGCGCCAGCAGCCAAGCGGGACAGGGACCCTACTCTTTCTCTCGTTCACCCCTCCACTTT
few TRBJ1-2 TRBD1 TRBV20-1 CSARRTGLNYGYTF TGCAGTGCTAGACGGACAGGCCTAAACTATGGCTACACCTTC
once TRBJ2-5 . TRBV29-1 CSIPFRVGETQYF TGCAGCATTCCATTCAGGGTAGGAGAGACCCAGTACTTC
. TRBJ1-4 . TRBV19 CASIPGTVGKLFF TGTGCCAGTATACCCGGGACTGTCGGAAAACTGTTTTTT
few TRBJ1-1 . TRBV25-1 CASSLRFDAFF TGTGCCAGCAGCCTCCGGTTTGATGCTTTCTTT